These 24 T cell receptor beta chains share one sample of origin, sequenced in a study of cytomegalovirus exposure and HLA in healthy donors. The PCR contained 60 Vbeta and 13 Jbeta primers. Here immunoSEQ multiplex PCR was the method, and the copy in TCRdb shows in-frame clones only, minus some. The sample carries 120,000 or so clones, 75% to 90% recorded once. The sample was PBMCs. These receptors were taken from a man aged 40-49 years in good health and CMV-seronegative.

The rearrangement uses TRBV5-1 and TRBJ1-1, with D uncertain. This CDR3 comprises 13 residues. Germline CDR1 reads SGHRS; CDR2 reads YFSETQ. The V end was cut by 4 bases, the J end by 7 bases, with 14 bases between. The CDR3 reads CASSLRATDEAFF. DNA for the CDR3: TGCGCCAGCAGCCTGAGAGCGACGGATGAAGCTTTCTTT.

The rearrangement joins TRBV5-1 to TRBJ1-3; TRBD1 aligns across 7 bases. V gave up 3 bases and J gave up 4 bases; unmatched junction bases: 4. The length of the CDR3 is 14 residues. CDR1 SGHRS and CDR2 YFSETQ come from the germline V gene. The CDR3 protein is CASSSTGTGNTIYF. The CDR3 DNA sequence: TGCGCCAGCAGCTCGACAGGGACGGGAAACACCATATATTTT.

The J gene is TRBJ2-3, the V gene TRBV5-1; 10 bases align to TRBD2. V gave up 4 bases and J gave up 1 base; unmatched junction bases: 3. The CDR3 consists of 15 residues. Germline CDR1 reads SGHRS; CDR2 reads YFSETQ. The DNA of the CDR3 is TGCGCCAGCAGCCGTGGGACTAGCGGCACAGATACGCAGTATTTT. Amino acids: CASSRGTSGTDTQYF. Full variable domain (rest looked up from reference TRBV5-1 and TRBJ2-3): KAGVTQTPRYLIKTRGQQVTLSCSPISGHRSVSWYQQTPGQGLQFLFEYFSETQRNKGNFPGRFSGRQFSNSRSEMNVSTLELGDSALYLCASSRGTSGTDTQYFGPGTRLTVL.

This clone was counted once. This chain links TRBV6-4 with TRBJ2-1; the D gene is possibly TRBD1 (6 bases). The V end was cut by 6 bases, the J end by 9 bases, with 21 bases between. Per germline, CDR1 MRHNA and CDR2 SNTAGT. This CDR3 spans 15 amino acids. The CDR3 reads CASSRPGLGATEQFF. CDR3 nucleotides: TGTGCCAGCAGCCGCCCCGGGCTGGGGGCGACTGAGCAGTTCTTC.

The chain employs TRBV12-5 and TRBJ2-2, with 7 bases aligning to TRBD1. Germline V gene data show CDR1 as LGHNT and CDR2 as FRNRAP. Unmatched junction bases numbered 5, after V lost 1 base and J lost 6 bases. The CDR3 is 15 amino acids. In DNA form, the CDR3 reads TGTGCTAGTGGTTTGGCCGGACAGGATCCCGGGGAGCTGTTTTTT. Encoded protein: CASGLAGQDPGELFF.

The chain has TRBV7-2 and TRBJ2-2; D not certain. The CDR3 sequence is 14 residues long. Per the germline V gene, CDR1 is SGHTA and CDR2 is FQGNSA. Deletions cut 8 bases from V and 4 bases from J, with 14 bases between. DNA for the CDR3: TGTGCCAGCGGATCCACCTCGGGCACCGGGGAGCTGTTTTTT. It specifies CASGSTSGTGELFF.

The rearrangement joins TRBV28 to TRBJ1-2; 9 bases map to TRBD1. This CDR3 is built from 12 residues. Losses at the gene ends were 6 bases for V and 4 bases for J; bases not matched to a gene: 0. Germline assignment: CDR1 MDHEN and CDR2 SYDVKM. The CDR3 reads CASRTGGYGYTF. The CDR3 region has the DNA TGTGCCAGCAGGACAGGGGGCTATGGCTACACCTTC.

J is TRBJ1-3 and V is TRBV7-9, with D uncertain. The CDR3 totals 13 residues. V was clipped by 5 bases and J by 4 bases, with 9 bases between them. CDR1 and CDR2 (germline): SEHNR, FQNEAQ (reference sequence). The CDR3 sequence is CASSATVGNTIYF. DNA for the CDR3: TGTGCCAGCAGCGCCACAGTCGGAAACACCATATATTTT.

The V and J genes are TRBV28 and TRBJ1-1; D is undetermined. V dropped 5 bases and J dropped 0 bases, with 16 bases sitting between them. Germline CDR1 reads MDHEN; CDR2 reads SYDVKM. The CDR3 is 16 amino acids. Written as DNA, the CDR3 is TGTGCCAGCAGTCCTAGCACTCTGGGCATGAACACTGAAGCTTTCTTT. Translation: CASSPSTLGMNTEAFF.

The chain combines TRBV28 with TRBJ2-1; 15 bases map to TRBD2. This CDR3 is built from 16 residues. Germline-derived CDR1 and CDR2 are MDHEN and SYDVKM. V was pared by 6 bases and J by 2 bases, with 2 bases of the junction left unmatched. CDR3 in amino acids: CASSGLAGGPYNEQFF. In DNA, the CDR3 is TGTGCCAGCAGCGGACTAGCGGGGGGGCCCTACAATGAGCAGTTCTTC.

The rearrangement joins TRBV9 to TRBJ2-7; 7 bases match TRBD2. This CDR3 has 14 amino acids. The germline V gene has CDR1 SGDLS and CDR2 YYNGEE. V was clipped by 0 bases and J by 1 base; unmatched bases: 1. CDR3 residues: CASSVGSGSYEQYF. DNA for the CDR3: TGTGCCAGCAGCGTAGGTAGCGGGTCCTACGAGCAGTACTTC.

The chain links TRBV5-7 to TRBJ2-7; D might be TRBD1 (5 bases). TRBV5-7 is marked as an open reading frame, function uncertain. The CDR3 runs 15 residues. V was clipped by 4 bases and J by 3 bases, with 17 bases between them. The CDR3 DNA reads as TGTGCCAGCAGCATACAAAAGGGGCGAGACTACGAGCAGTACTTC. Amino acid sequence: CASSIQKGRDYEQYF.

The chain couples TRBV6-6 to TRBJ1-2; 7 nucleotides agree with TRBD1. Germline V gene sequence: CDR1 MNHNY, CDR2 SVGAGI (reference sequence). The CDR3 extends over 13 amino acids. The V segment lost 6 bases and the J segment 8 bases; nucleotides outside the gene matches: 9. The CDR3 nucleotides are TGTGCCAGCAGACCGACAGGGTTGGGAGGCTACACCTTC. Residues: CASRPTGLGGYTF.

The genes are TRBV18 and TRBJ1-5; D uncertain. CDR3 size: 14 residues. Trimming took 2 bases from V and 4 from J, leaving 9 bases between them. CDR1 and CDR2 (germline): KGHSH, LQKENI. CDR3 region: CASSPVPVNQPQHF. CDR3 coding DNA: TGTGCCAGCTCACCAGTTCCGGTGAATCAGCCCCAGCATTTT. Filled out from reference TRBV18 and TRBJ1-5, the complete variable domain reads NAGVMQNPRHLVRRRGQEARLRCSPMKGHSHVYWYRQLPEEGLKFMVYLQKENIIDESGMPKERFSAEFPKEGPSILRIQQVVRGDSAAYFCASSPVPVNQPQHFGDGTRLSIL.

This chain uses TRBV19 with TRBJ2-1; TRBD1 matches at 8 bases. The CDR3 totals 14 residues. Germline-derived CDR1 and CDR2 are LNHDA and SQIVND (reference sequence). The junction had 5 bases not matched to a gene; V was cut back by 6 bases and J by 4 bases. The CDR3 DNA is TGTGCCAGTAGCTTCGGACAGGGTTACAATGAGCAGTTCTTC. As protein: CASSFGQGYNEQFF. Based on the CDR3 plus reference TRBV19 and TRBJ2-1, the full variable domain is DGGITQSPKYLFRKEGQNVTLSCEQNLNHDAMYWYRQDPGQGLRLIYYSQIVNDFQKGDIAEGYSVSREKKESFPLTVTSAQKNPTAFYLCASSFGQGYNEQFFGPGTRLTVL.

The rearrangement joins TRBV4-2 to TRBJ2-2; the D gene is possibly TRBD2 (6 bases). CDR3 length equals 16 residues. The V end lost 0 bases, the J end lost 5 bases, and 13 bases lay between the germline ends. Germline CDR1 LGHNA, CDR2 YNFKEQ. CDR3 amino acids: CASSQDRGGATGELFF. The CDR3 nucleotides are TGTGCCAGCAGCCAAGATCGGGGAGGAGCGACCGGGGAGCTGTTTTTT.

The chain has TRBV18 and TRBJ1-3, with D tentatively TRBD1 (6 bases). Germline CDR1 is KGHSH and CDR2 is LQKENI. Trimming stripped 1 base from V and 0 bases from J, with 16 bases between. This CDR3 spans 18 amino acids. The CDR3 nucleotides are TGTGCCAGCTCACCACGGGCTTGGGCAGGGGACTCTGGAAACACCATATATTTT. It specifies CASSPRAWAGDSGNTIYF.

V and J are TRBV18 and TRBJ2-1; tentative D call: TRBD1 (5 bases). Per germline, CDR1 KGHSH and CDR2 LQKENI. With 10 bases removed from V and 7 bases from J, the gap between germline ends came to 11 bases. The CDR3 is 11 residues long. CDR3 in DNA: TGTGCCACTCTAGGGGAAAATGAGCAGTTCTTC. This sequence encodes CATLGENEQFF. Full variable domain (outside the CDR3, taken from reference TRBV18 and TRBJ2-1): NAGVMQNPRHLVRRRGQEARLRCSPMKGHSHVYWYRQLPEEGLKFMVYLQKENIIDESGMPKERFSAEFPKEGPSILRIQQVVRGDSAAYFCATLGENEQFFGPGTRLTVL.

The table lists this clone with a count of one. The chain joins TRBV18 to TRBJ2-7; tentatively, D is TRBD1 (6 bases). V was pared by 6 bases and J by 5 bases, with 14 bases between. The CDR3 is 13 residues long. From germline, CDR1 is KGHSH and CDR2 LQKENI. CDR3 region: CASSPRTEDEQYF. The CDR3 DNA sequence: TGTGCCAGCTCGCCTCGGACAGAAGACGAGCAGTACTTC.

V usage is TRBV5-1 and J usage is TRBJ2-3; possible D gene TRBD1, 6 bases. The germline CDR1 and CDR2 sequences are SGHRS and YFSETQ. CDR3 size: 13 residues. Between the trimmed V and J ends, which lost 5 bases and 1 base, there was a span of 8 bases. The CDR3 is CASRGGGTDTQYF. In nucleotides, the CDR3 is TGCGCCAGCAGAGGGGGAGGCACAGATACGCAGTATTTT.

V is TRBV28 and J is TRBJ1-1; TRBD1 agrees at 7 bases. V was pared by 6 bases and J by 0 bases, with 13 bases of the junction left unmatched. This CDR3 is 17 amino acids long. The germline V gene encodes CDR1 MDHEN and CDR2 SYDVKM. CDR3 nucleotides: TGTGCCAGCAGCCCCTCGGGAAAGGGGGCTCTGAACACTGAAGCTTTCTTT. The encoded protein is CASSPSGKGALNTEAFF.

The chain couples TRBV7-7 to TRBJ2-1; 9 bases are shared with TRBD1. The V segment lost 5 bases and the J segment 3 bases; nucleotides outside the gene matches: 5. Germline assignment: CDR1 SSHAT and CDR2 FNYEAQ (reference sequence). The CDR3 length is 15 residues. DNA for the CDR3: TGTGCCAGCAGCCCGGACAGGGGTGACTACAATGAGCAGTTCTTC. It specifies CASSPDRGDYNEQFF.

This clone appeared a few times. CDR3 sequence: CASSREASGNTIYF. The CDR3 DNA follows: TGTGCCAGCAGCCGGGAGGCCTCTGGAAACACCATATATTTT. The chain has TRBV5-6 and TRBJ1-3; D gene ambiguous. Germline-derived CDR1 and CDR2 are SGHDT and YYEEEE. CDR3 size: 14 residues. The ends were cut back, 4 bases at V and 0 bases at J, with 8 bases in the middle.

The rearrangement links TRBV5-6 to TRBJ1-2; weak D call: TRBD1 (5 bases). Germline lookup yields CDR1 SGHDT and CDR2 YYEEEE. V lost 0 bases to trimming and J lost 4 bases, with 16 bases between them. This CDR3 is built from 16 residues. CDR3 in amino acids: CASSLALGGFTYGYTF. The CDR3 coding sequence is TGTGCCAGCAGCTTGGCCTTGGGGGGTTTTACCTATGGCTACACCTTC. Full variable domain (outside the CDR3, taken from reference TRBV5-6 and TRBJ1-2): DAGVTQSPTHLIKTRGQQVTLRCSPKSGHDTVSWYQQALGQGPQFIFQYYEEEERQRGNFPDRFSGHQFPNYSSELNVNALLLGDSALYLCASSLALGGFTYGYTFGSGTRLTVV.